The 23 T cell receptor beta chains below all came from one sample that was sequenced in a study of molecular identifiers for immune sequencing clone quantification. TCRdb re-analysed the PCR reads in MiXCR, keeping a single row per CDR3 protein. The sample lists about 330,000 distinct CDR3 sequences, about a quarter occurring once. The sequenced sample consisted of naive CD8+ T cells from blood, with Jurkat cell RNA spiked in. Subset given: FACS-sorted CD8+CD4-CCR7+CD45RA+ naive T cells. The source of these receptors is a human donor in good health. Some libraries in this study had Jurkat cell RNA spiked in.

The CDR3 region is CASSPSPGLSYEQYF. For the CDR3, the DNA is TGTGCCAGCAGCCCCTCACCAGGGCTCTCCTACGAGCAGTACTTC. J is TRBJ2-7 and V is TRBV4-2; D may be TRBD1 (5 bases). V gave up 4 bases and J gave up 0 bases, with 13 bases separating them. The CDR3 is 15 amino acids. Germline V gene sequence: CDR1 LGHNA, CDR2 YNFKEQ.

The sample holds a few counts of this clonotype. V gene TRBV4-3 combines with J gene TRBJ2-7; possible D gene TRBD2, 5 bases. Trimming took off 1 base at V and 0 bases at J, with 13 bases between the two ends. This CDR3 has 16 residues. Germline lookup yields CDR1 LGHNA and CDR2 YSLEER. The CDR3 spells CASSQGFTGNSYEQYF. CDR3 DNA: TGCGCCAGCAGCCAAGGCTTTACGGGAAACTCCTACGAGCAGTACTTC.

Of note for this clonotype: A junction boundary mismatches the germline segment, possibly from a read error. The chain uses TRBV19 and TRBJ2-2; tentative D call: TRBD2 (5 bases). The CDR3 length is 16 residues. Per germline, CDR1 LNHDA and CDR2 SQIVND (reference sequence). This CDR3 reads CASSIQGYGGTGKLFF. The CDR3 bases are TGTGCCAGTAGTATCCAAGGATACGGAGGCACCGGGAAGCTGTTTTTT.

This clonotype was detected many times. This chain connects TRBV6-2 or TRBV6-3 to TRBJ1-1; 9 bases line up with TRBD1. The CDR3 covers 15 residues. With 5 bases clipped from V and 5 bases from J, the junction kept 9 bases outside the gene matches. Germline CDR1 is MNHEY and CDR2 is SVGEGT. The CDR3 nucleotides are TGTGCCAGCAGTGACCTGGGGACAGGGTGGACTGAAGCTTTCTTT. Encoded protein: CASSDLGTGWTEAFF.

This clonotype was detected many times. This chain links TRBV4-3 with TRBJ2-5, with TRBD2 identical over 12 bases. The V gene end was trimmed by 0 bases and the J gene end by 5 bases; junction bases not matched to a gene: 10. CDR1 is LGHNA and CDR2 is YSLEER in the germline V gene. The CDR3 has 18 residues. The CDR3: CASSQDGLLAGGPETQYF. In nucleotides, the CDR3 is TGCGCCAGCAGCCAAGATGGTCTGCTAGCGGGGGGGCCCGAGACCCAGTACTTC.

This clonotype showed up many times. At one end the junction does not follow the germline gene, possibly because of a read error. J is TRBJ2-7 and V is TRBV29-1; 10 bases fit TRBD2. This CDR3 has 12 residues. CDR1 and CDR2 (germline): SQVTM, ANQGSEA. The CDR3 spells CSVELGSGRTGF. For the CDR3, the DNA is TGCAGCGTTGAACTTGGTAGCGGGAGGACAGGCTTC.

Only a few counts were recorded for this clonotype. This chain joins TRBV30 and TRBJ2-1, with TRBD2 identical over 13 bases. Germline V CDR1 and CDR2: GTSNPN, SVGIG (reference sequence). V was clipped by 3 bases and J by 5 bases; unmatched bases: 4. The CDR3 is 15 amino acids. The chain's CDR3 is CAWSIGLAGDNEQFF. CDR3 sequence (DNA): TGTGCCTGGAGCATAGGACTAGCGGGGGACAATGAGCAGTTCTTC.

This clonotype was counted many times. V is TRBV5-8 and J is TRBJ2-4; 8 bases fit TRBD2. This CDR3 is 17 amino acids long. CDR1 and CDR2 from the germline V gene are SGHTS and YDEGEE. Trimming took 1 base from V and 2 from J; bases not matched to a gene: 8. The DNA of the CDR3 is TGTGCCAGCAGCTTGAATGCGGGGGGCTCGTCCAAAAACATTCAGTACTTC. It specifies CASSLNAGGSSKNIQYF.

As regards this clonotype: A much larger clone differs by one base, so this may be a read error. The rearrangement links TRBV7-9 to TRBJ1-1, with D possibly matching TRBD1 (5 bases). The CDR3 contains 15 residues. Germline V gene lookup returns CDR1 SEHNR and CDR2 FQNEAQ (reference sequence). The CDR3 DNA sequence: TGTGCCAGCAGCTTAGATTTAGGGGAAGAGACTGGAGCTTTCTTT. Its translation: CASSLDLGEETGAFF. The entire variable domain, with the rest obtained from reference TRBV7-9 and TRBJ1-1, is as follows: DTGVSQNPRHKITKRGQNVTFRCDPISEHNRLYWYRQTLGQGPEFLTYFQNEAQLEKSRLLSDRFSAERPKGSFSTLEIQRTEQGDSAMYLCASSLDLGEETGAFFGQGTRLTVV.

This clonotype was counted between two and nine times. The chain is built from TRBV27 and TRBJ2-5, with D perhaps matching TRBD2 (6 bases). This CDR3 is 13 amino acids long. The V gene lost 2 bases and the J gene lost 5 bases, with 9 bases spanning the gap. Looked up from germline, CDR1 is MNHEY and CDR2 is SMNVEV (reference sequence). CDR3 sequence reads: CASSLGAGETQYF. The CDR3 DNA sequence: TGTGCCAGCAGTTTAGGTGCGGGGGAGACCCAGTACTTC.

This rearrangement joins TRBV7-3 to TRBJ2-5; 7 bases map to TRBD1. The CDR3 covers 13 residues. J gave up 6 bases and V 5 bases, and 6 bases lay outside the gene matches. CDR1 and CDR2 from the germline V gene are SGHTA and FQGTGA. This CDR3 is CASSPDRAKTQYF. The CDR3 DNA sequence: TGTGCCAGCAGCCCCGACAGGGCAAAGACCCAGTACTTC.

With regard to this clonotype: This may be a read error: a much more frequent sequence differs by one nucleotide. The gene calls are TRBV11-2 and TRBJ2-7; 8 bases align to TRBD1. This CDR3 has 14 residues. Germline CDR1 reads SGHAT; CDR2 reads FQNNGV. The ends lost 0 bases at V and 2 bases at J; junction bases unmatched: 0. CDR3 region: CASSLEQGAYEQYF. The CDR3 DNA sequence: TGTGCCAGCAGCTTAGAACAGGGGGCCTACGAGCAGTACTTC.

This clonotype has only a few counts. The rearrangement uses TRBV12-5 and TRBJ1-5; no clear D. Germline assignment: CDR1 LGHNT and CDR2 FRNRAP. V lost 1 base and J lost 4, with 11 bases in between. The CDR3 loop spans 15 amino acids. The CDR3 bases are TGTGCTAGTGGTTTGGGGATAGGTGGGAATCAGCCCCAGCATTTT. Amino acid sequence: CASGLGIGGNQPQHF. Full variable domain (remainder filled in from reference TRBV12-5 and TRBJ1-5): DARVTQTPRHKVTEMGQEVTMRCQPILGHNTVFWYRQTMMQGLELLAYFRNRAPLDDSGMPKDRFSAEMPDATLATLKIQPSEPRDSAVYFCASGLGIGGNQPQHFGDGTRLSIL.

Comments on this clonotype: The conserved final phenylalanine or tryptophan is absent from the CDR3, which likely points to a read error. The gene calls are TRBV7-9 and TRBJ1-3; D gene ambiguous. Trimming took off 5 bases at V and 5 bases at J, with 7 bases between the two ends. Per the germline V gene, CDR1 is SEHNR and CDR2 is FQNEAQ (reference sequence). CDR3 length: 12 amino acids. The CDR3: CASSQPRNTIYS. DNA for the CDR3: TGTGCCAGCAGCCAACCAAGAAACACCATATATTCT.

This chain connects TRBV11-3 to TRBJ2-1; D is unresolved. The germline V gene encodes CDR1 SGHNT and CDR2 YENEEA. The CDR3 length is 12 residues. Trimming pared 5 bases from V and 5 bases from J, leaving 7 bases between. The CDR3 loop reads CASSTIDNEQFF. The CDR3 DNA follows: TGTGCCAGCAGCACCATCGACAATGAGCAGTTCTTC.

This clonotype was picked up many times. CDR3 in amino acids: CASSSDITDTQYF. CDR3 nucleotide sequence: TGTGCCAGCAGTTCCGACATCACAGATACGCAGTATTTT. The gene calls are TRBV5-5 and TRBJ2-3, with D unclear. CDR3 length: 13 amino acids. The germline CDR1 and CDR2 sequences are SGHKS and YYEKEE (reference sequence). The ends were cut back, 5 bases at V and 2 bases at J, with 9 bases in the middle. Variable domain in full (rest from reference TRBV5-5 and TRBJ2-3): DAGVTQSPTHLIKTRGQQVTLRCSPISGHKSVSWYQQVLGQGPQFIFQYYEKEERGRGNFPDRFSARQFPNYSSELNVNALLLGDSALYLCASSSDITDTQYFGPGTRLTVL.

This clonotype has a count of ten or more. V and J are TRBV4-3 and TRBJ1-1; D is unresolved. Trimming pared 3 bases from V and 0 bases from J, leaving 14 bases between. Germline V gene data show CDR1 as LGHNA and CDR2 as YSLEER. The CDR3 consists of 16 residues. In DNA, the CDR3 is TGCGCCAGCAGCCACGGCGGCGGATTTATGAACACTGAAGCTTTCTTT. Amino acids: CASSHGGGFMNTEAFF.

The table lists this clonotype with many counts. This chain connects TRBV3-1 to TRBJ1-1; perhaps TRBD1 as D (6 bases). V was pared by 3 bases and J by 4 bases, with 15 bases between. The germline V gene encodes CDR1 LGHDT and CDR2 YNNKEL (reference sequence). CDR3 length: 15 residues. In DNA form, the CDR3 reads TGTGCCAGCAGCCACGCTAGGGGGTTGAGCACTGAAGCTTTCTTT. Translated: CASSHARGLSTEAFF.

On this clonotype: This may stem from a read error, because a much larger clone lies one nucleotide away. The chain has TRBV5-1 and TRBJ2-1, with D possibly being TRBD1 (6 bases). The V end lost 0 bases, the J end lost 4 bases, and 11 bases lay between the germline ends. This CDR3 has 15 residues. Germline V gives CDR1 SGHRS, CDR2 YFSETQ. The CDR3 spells CASSLVEGDYNEQFF. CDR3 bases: TGCGCCAGCAGCTTGGTAGAGGGGGATTACAATGAGCAGTTCTTC. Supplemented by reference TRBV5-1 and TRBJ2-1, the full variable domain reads KAGVTQTPRYLIKTRGQQVTLSCSPISGHRSVSWYQQTPGQGLQFLFEYFSETQRNKGNFPGRFSGRQFSNSRSEMNVSTLELGDSALYLCASSLVEGDYNEQFFGPGTRLTVL.

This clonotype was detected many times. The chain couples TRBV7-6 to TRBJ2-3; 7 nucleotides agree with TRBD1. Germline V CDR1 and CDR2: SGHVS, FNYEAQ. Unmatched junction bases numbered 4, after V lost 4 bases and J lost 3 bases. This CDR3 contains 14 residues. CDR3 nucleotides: TGTGCCAGCAGCTCGACAGGGCGGACAGATACGCAGTATTTT. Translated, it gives CASSSTGRTDTQYF.

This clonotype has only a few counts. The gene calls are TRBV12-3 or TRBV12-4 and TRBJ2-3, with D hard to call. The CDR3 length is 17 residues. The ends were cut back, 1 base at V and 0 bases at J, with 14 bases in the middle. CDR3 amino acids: CASSLDGQAPSTDTQYF. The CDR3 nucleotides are TGTGCCAGCAGTTTAGATGGTCAGGCCCCTAGCACAGATACGCAGTATTTT.

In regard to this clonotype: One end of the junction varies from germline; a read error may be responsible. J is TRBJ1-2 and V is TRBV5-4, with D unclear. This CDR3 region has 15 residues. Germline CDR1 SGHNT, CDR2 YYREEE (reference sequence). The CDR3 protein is CASSLPDLNFYDYTF. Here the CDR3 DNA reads TGTGCCAGCAGCTTGCCAGACCTCAACTTCTATGACTACACCTTC.

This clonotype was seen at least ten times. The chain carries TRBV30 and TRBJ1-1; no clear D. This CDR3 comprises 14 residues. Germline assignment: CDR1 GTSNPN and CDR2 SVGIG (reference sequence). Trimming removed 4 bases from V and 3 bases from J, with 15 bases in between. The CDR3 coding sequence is TGTGCCTGGAACAAGACACCGTTGGACACTGAAGCTTTCTTT. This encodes CAWNKTPLDTEAFF.